The clone carrying this T cell receptor beta chain was counted at least ten times. Its antigen is undetermined. This record belongs to a study of T-cell memory formation after mild COVID-19. For the study at large: Each donor largely had its own TCR clusters. Study-wide results and limits: Mostly located in CM and EM were contracting CD4+ clones, with contracting CD8+ clones located in EMRA. Pre-infection memory held some responding clones, suggesting pre-existing cross-reactive T cells responded.

5'RACE with constant-segment primers yielded barcoded, UMI-tagged TCR alpha and TCR beta cDNA libraries. TCRdb recomputed calls from the 5' RACE reads with MiXCR, one row per CDR3 protein. The sample lists approximately 350,000 distinct CDR3 sequences, around 13% occurring once. V was shortened by 1 base and J by 4 bases, with 8 bases between the two germline ends. The V gene's germline CDR1 is LGHNA and CDR2 YSLEER. The CDR3 sequence is 14 residues long. The sequence was obtained from a man in his late teens or twenties who had mild COVID-19 (a few samples of this study predate the infection). Cell type and time point are not known. V usage is TRBV4-3 and J usage is TRBJ2-1, with a possible D match to TRBD2 (5 bases). The sequenced sample consisted of PBMCs or a T cell subset sorted from them (not recorded which). This CDR3 reads CASSQAWRYNEQFF. The CDR3 nucleotides are TGCGCCAGCAGCCAAGCTTGGAGGTACAATGAGCAGTTCTTC.